Listed below are T cell receptor beta chains from one sample, sequenced in a study of shared clonotypes between healthy human individuals. Using immunoSEQ multiplex PCR, the repertoire was profiled, and TCRdb retains in-frame clones only, with some absent. The profile shows hundreds of thousands of clones, 97% of them singletons. The sample consisted of naive CD4+ T cells sorted from blood. The receptor set was obtained from a woman in her 30s in good health. The CDR3 runs from the conserved cysteine through the conserved F or W. Fields, in order: V gene, clone size, J gene, D gene, CDR3 DNA, CDR3 protein. D genes are given only for firm matches. Size is stated for part of the rows, as once, few or many counts, or as a class when the clone is expanded.

TRBV2	-	TRBJ1-4	-	TGTGCCAGCAGCGCTGTTAGATCTAATGAAAAACTGTTTTTT	CASSAVRSNEKLFF
TRBV6-6	-	TRBJ2-7	TRBD1	TGTGCCAGCGGGACAGGGATAGGGGAGCAGTACTTC	CASGTGIGEQYF
TRBV1	-	TRBJ1-1	-	TGCACCAGCAGCCAACCCGCAAACAGGGGGCGGATTTGGGAGAACACTGAAGCTTTCTTT	CTSSQPANRGRIWENTEAFF
TRBV7-9	-	TRBJ1-1	-	TGTGCCAGCAGCTTAGAGGAGGGGACTGAAGCTTTCTTT	CASSLEEGTEAFF
TRBV5-1	-	TRBJ2-3	TRBD2	TGCGCCAGCAGCTACCTAGGGACTAACCAGGGTACGCAGTATTTT	CASSYLGTNQGTQYF
TRBV28	once	TRBJ1-5	-	TGTGCCAGCAGTTTGGGGCTAGATCAGCCCCAGCATTTT	CASSLGLDQPQHF
TRBV18	-	TRBJ1-5	TRBD1	TGTGCCAGCTCACTCGGGACAGGCCAGCCCCAGCATTTT	CASSLGTGQPQHF
TRBV5-5	-	TRBJ2-7	TRBD1	TGTGCCAGCAGCCCCCGGGACAGGTCCCCAGGCACTTACGAGCAGTACTTC	CASSPRDRSPGTYEQYF
TRBV5-4	once	TRBJ2-5	TRBD2	TGTGCCAGCAGCTCTCAGACTAGCGGAAGGTACCAAGAGACCCAGTACTTC	CASSSQTSGRYQETQYF
TRBV5-4	-	TRBJ1-2	TRBD1	TGTGCCAGCAGCGCAAGGACAGGAGAAGGCTATGGCTACACCTTC	CASSARTGEGYGYTF
TRBV7-9	-	TRBJ1-2	-	TGTGCCAGCAGCTTAGCAGGGCAGGAGCTATATGGCTACACCTTC	CASSLAGQELYGYTF
TRBV6-5	-	TRBJ2-2	-	TGTGCCAGCAGTCTGACAGCTACCGGGGAGCTGTTTTTT	CASSLTATGELFF
TRBV5-1	-	TRBJ2-7	TRBD2	TGCGCCAGCAGCGTTACTAGCGGTTACAGCTCCTACGAGCAGTACTTC	CASSVTSGYSSYEQYF
TRBV28	-	TRBJ1-4	-	TGTGCCAGCCTACGGGGAACTAATGAAAAACTGTTTTTT	CASLRGTNEKLFF
TRBV9	-	TRBJ1-4	TRBD1	TGTGCCAGCAGCCCAGGGACAGGGTGGCGAAAACTGTTTTTT	CASSPGTGWRKLFF
TRBV28	-	TRBJ2-7	-	TGTGCCAGCAGTTTTAGCCCCCACGAGCAGTACTTC	CASSFSPHEQYF
TRBV7-8	-	TRBJ1-5	TRBD1	TGTGCCAGCAGCCGTACCCGGACAGGTAGCAATCAGCCCCAGCATTTT	CASSRTRTGSNQPQHF
TRBV7-9	-	TRBJ1-6	TRBD1	TGTGCCAGCAGCTTAGTGGGGACAGGTTATTCACCCCTCCACTTT	CASSLVGTGYSPLHF
TRBV10-3	-	TRBJ1-2	-	TGTGCCATCAGTGATGGAAGGGGCTATGGCTACACCTTC	CAISDGRGYGYTF
TRBV5-1	-	TRBJ2-7	TRBD1	TGCGCCAGCAGCTTGAAGACAGGGGGCTCCGGCGAGCAGTACTTC	CASSLKTGGSGEQYF
TRBV2	-	TRBJ2-5	-	TGTGCCAGCAGTAGAGGACTACCGGCCAGCGAGACCCAGTACTTC	CASSRGLPASETQYF
TRBV5-6	-	TRBJ2-7	-	TGTGCCAGCAGCTTATTCCCGGAAACTTACGAGCAGTACTTC	CASSLFPETYEQYF
TRBV5-1	-	TRBJ2-7	-	TGCGCCAGCAGCTTGGGAGCCTACGAGCAGTACTTC	CASSLGAYEQYF
TRBV5-1	-	TRBJ2-1	-	TGCGCCAGCAGCTTTCGTCAAACGGGAGTCGACAATGAGCAGTTCTTC	CASSFRQTGVDNEQFF
TRBV7-9	-	TRBJ2-1	-	TGTGCCAGCACTCCTCAGGAGGAGTCCAATGAGCAGTTCTTC	CASTPQEESNEQFF
TRBV27	once	TRBJ2-1	-	TGTGCCAGCAGTTTATATAGGGTTGCCGAGCAGTTCTTC	CASSLYRVAEQFF
TRBV4-1	-	TRBJ2-7	-	TGCGCCAGCAGCCAGGGGGACCGCACTCTTTCTTACGAGCAGTACTTC	CASSQGDRTLSYEQYF